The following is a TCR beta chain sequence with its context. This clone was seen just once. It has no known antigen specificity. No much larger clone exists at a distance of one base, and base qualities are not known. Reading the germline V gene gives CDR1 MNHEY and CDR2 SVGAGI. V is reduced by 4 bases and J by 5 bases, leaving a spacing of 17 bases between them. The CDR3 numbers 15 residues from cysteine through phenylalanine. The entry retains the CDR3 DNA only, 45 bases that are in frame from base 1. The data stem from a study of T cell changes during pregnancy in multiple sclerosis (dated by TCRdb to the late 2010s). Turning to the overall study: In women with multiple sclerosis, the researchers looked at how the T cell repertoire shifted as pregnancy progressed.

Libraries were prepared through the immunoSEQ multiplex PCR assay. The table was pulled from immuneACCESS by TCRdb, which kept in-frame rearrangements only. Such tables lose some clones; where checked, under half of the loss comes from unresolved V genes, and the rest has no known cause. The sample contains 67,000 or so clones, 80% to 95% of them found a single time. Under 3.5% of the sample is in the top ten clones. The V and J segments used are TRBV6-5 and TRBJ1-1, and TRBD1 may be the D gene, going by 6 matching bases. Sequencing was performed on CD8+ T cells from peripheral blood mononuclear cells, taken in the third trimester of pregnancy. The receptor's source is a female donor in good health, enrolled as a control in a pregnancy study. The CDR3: CASSSSAGGRTEAFF. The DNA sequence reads TGTGCCAGCAGTTCCTCGGCGGGGGGCCGAACTGAAGCTTTCTTT.